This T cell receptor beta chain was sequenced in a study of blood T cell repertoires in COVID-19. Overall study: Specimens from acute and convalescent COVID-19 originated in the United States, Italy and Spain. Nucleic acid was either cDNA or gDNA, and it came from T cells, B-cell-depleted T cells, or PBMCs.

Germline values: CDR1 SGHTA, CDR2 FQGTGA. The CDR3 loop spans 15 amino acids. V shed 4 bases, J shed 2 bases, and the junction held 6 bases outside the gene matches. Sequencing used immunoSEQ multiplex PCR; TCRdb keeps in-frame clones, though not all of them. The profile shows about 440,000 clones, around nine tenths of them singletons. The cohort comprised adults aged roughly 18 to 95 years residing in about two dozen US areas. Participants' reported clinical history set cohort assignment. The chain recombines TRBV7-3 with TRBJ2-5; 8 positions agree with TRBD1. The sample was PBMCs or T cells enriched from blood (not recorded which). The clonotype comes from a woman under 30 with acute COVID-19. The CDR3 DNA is TGTGCCAGCAGCTACTCGGGACAGGAGCAAGAGACCCAGTACTTC. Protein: CASSYSGQEQETQYF.